The present entry profiles one TCR beta chain with its context. Its antigen is still unknown. The assay was immunoSEQ multiplex PCR, and TCRdb's table has in-frame clones only and misses some. There are around 110,000 clones in the sample; 90% occur only once, and about 0.18% lies in the top ten. V shed 0 bases and J shed 0 bases, with 3 bases lying between them. This CDR3 is 15 amino acids long. The germline CDR1 and CDR2 sequences are MNHEY and SVGAGI. The record originates from a study of graft-versus-host responses after intestinal transplantation. General study findings and limits: GvH clonotypes were identified within recipient marrow, with a subset emerging first in ileum or blood. Allografts from individuals with graft-donor T cell macrochimerism displayed high graft-versus-host to host-versus-graft clonal ratios.

V and J are TRBV6-5 and TRBJ2-6; D call uncertain. The TCR sequence derives from a human donor who received an intestinal transplant. Sequenced here: unstimulated CD4+ T cells sorted from spleen or lymph node cells, sampled before intestinal transplant. The CDR3 coding sequence is TGTGCCAGCAGTTACTCGTACTCTGGGGCCAACGTCCTGACTTTC. Residues: CASSYSYSGANVLTF.